This T cell receptor beta chain was recovered during a study of T cells after yellow fever vaccination. One entry per CDR3 protein results from TCRdb running MiXCR on the 5' RACE reads. This sample has 550,000 or so distinct CDR3 sequences, with over 15% found just once. Per germline, CDR1 SQVTM and CDR2 ANQGSEA. V lost 4 bases and J 5 bases, leaving 4 bases between the germline ends. The CDR3 loop spans 10 amino acids. The sample here was PBMCs, taken 15 days after the yellow fever booster vaccination. V gene TRBV29-1 combines with J gene TRBJ2-3; D not certain. This sequence originates from a man aged 30 to 39 who received the YFV17D yellow fever vaccine. The DNA for the CDR3 is TGCAGCGTTGGGAAAGATACGCAGTATTTT. Protein sequence: CSVGKDTQYF.